Listed here are 2 T cell receptor beta chains from one sample, sequenced in a study of blood T cell repertoires in COVID-19. Some clones are missing from TCRdb's copy, which holds only in-frame ones; the method was immunoSEQ multiplex PCR. This table has approximately 250,000 clones, 84% appearing once. What was sequenced was peripheral blood. The receptors were gathered from a woman between 40 and 55 years old who had recovered from COVID-19.

The CDR3 coding sequence is TGTGCCAGCAGCGGAATATCAGGGGGTGCGTGGAATGAGCAGTTCTTC. Encoded protein: CASSGISGGAWNEQFF. This chain links TRBV5-4 with TRBJ2-1; 7 nucleotides match TRBD1. With V trimmed by 4 bases and J by 7 bases, 14 bases remained unmatched. The CDR3 is 16 amino acids. Germline V gene lookup returns CDR1 SGHNT and CDR2 YYREEE (reference sequence). Using reference TRBV5-4 and TRBJ2-1 for the parts outside the CDR3, the full variable domain is ETGVTQSPTHLIKTRGQQVTLRCSSQSGHNTVSWYQQALGQGPQFIFQYYREEENGRGNFPPRFSGLQFPNYSSELNVNALELDDSALYLCASSGISGGAWNEQFFGPGTRLTVL.

The chain recombines TRBV7-3 with TRBJ2-1; possibly TRBD2 for D (6 bases). The V gene lost 6 bases and the J gene lost 0 bases, with 12 bases spanning the gap. Germline V CDR1 and CDR2: SGHTA, FQGTGA. This CDR3 is built from 15 residues. The CDR3 protein is CASSPGTASYNEQFF. CDR3 in DNA: TGTGCCAGCAGTCCCGGGACTGCCTCCTACAATGAGCAGTTCTTC.